Each of the 3 T cell receptor beta chains below was sequenced from the same sample in a study of tissue T cells after allogeneic stem cell transplantation. Data came from immunoSEQ multiplex PCR; TCRdb stores just in-frame clones and leaves some out. The sample records under 8,500 clones, 45% to 65% being singletons. Time point defined: mouse harvest day 7 after allogeneic transplant. Each mouse received 10^7 T-cell-depleted marrow cells plus 10^6 splenic CD5+ T cells by tail vein. The sequenced material came from gut tissue. These receptors were obtained from a female BALB/c mouse given C57BL/6 T cells with graft-versus-host disease after an allogeneic hematopoietic cell transplant.

Note on this clone: Germline and genes: mouse. The read ends 1 residue early relative to the CDR3; the germline J gene fills the gap. The V gene is TRBV26, the J gene TRBJ1-1; D ambiguous. Germline-derived CDR1 and CDR2 are KGHPV and FQNQEV (reference sequence). The CDR3 runs to 11 residues. V shed 6 bases and J shed 1 base, with 3 bases lying between them. Incomplete CDR3 DNA: TGTGCCAGCAGCCGAAACACAGAAGTCTTC. Translating it yields CASSRNTEVF. The whole CDR3 is CASSRNTEVFF.

As to this clone: The genes and germline here are from mouse. Read sequence stops 1 residue before the CDR3 end, and the germline J gene provides the missing end. The chain uses TRBV13-2 and TRBJ1-3; D is perhaps TRBD1 (5 bases). The length of the CDR3 is 14 residues. Looked up from germline, CDR1 is NNHNN and CDR2 is SYGAGS (reference sequence). Trimming removed 5 bases from V and 1 base from J, with 10 bases in between. CDR3 loop: CASGRTISGNTLYF. CDR3 DNA, as far as it was read: TGTGCCAGCGGCAGGACAATCTCTGGAAATACGCTCTAT.

A word on this clone: At one of its ends the junction is not consistent with the germline gene, which may arise from a read error. Genes here carry mouse names. Coverage ceases 1 residue before the CDR3 finishes, and the germline J gene fills in the end. The chain recombines TRBV13-2 with TRBJ1-2, with a possible D match to TRBD1 (5 bases). Germline CDR1 and CDR2: NNHNN and SYGAGS (reference sequence). CDR3 length: 14 amino acids. The CDR3 protein is CASSDGHPNSDYTF. CDR3 DNA, as far as it was read: TGTGCCAGCAGTGATGGACACCCAAACTCCGACTACACC.